Sequencing of this T cell receptor (beta chain) was carried out in a study of long-term antiretroviral therapy in people with HIV. Germline V gene data show CDR1 as LNHDA and CDR2 as SQIVND (reference sequence). The CDR3 is 11 residues long. The V and J ends lost 6 bases and 7 bases respectively, with 7 bases between them. It was version v3.0 of the immunoSEQ assay that was run at survey level. Method: immunoSEQ multiplex PCR; TCRdb's copy keeps in-frame clones and lacks some. Among about 29,000 clones listed, roughly 88% were seen once. The rearrangement uses TRBV19 and TRBJ2-1; no clear D gene. Specimen: unsorted PBMCs, collected 0.5 years after starting antiretroviral therapy. The TCR originated in a woman in her late teens or twenties with HIV. This CDR3 is CASRVGNEQFF. The CDR3 DNA reads as TGTGCCAGTAGAGTCGGAAATGAGCAGTTCTTC. The complete variable domain, with remaining parts taken from reference TRBV19 and TRBJ2-1, reads DGGITQSPKYLFRKEGQNVTLSCEQNLNHDAMYWYRQDPGQGLRLIYYSQIVNDFQKGDIAEGYSVSREKKESFPLTVTSAQKNPTAFYLCASRVGNEQFFGPGTRLTVL.